Each of the 11 T cell receptor beta chains below was sequenced from the same sample in a study of shared clonotypes between healthy human individuals. Terminally differentiated effector memory CD45RA+ cells were excluded by CCR7 positive selection of CD45RO-negative cells. Clones were sequenced by immunoSEQ multiplex PCR, and TCRdb holds only the in-frame ones, with some missing. The sample has approximately 600,000 clones, approximately 95% seen once. The specimen sequenced was naive CD8+ T cells sorted from blood. The receptors here all came from a woman under 40 in good health.

This rearrangement joins TRBV5-4 to TRBJ2-5, with 8 bases that match TRBD2. The trim removed 4 bases at V and 11 bases at J, leaving 16 bases unmatched. CDR3 length equals 15 residues. CDR1 is SGHNT and CDR2 is YYREEE in the germline V gene (reference sequence). CDR3 nucleotides: TGTGCCAGCAGCGTTAGCGGGATCGAGACTTGGGAGCAGTACTTC. It translates to CASSVSGIETWEQYF.

The chain employs TRBV27 and TRBJ2-5; D unclear. Trimming stripped 5 bases from V and 5 bases from J, with 12 bases between. Germline CDR1 MNHEY, CDR2 SMNVEV (reference sequence). This CDR3 contains 13 residues. CDR3 sequence: CASSPPFEETQYF. The CDR3 DNA is TGTGCCAGCAGTCCCCCGTTCGAGGAGACCCAGTACTTC.

The chain has TRBV27 and TRBJ2-1; 14 positions match TRBD2. CDR1 is MNHEY, CDR2 SMNVEV, per germline (reference sequence). The V segment lost 5 bases and the J segment 9 bases; nucleotides outside the gene matches: 6. The CDR3 runs 15 residues. CDR3 coding DNA: TGTGCCAGCAGTGCCGGGACTAGCGGGAGTGGTGAGCAGTTCTTC. This translates into CASSAGTSGSGEQFF.

The J gene is TRBJ2-1, the V gene TRBV27; the D gene is possibly TRBD1 (6 bases). V lost 0 bases, J lost 9 bases, and 18 bases lay in between. The germline gives CDR1 MNHEY, CDR2 SMNVEV (reference sequence). CDR3 length equals 16 residues. The CDR3 loop reads CASSLSVRGLFSEQFF. The DNA of the CDR3 is TGTGCCAGCAGTTTATCGGTCAGGGGTTTATTTAGTGAGCAGTTCTTC.

The CDR3 nucleotides read TGTGCCAGCAGTGAAACAGGATATGGCTACACCTTC. Translation: CASSETGYGYTF. The rearrangement uses TRBV2 and TRBJ1-2, with D possibly being TRBD1 (5 bases). Germline V CDR1 and CDR2: SNHLY, FYNNEI. There are 12 residues in the CDR3. V was clipped by 2 bases and J by 5 bases, with 6 bases between them.

This sequence joins TRBV4-1 and TRBJ2-1; 13 bases match TRBD2. Germline trimming cut 0 bases from V and 7 bases from J; bases unmatched to any gene: 3. The CDR3 spans 16 residues. CDR1 and CDR2 (germline): MGHRA, YSYEKL. CDR3: CASSQEGLAGLNEQFF. CDR3 bases: TGCGCCAGCAGCCAAGAGGGACTAGCGGGACTAAATGAGCAGTTCTTC.

The chain has TRBV29-1 and TRBJ1-2; the D gene is possibly TRBD1 (6 bases). CDR3 length: 13 residues. Germline V gene sequence: CDR1 SQVTM, CDR2 ANQGSEA. With 3 bases removed from V and 2 bases from J, the gap between germline ends came to 10 bases. CDR3 sequence: CSVDTGTNYGYTF. CDR3 sequence (DNA): TGCAGCGTTGACACAGGGACGAACTATGGCTACACCTTC. The variable domain in full, with the rest retrieved from reference TRBV29-1 and TRBJ1-2, is SAVISQKPSRDICQRGTSLTIQCQVDSQVTMMFWYRQQPGQSLTLIATANQGSEATYESGFVIDKFPISRPNLTFSTLTVSNMSPEDSSIYLCSVDTGTNYGYTFGSGTRLTVV.

This clone was counted a single time. The rearrangement uses TRBV20-1 and TRBJ2-5; D gene ambiguous. The end of the DNA fits TRBJ2-7 better, so the J call may be wrong. CDR1 is DFQATT, CDR2 SNEGSKA, per germline (reference sequence). This CDR3 contains 11 residues. CDR3 amino acids: CSARVNYEQYF. The CDR3 nucleotides read TGCAGTGCTAGAGTAAACTACGAGCAGTACTTC.

Remarks on this clone: Other DNA sequences in this specimen translate into the identical CDR3. The rearrangement links TRBV5-1 to TRBJ2-7; a weak D match, TRBD2 (6 bases). V lost 3 bases and J lost 2, with 12 bases in between. Germline V gives CDR1 SGHRS, CDR2 YFSETQ. CDR3 length: 14 amino acids. The CDR3 is CASSSGDSTYEQYF. CDR3 bases: TGCGCCAGCAGCTCCGGGGACTCGACCTACGAGCAGTACTTC.

The chain recombines TRBV2 with TRBJ2-3; weak D call: TRBD2 (6 bases). V was clipped by 7 bases and J by 3 bases, with 11 bases between them. In germline, CDR1 is SNHLY, CDR2 FYNNEI. The CDR3 totals 13 residues. CDR3 in amino acids: CASIGSRTDTQYF. DNA for the CDR3: TGTGCCAGCATCGGGAGTAGAACAGATACGCAGTATTTT.

Concerning this clone itself: This could be a read error, since a much larger clone is one nucleotide away. V is TRBV28 and J is TRBJ2-5; D is uncertain. The J call is doubtful: the DNA matches TRBJ2-7 better. Germline-derived CDR1 and CDR2 are MDHEN and SYDVKM. This CDR3 is built from 11 residues. CDR3: CASSLAYEQYF. The CDR3 DNA is TGTGCCAGCAGTTTGGCCTACGAGCAGTACTTC.